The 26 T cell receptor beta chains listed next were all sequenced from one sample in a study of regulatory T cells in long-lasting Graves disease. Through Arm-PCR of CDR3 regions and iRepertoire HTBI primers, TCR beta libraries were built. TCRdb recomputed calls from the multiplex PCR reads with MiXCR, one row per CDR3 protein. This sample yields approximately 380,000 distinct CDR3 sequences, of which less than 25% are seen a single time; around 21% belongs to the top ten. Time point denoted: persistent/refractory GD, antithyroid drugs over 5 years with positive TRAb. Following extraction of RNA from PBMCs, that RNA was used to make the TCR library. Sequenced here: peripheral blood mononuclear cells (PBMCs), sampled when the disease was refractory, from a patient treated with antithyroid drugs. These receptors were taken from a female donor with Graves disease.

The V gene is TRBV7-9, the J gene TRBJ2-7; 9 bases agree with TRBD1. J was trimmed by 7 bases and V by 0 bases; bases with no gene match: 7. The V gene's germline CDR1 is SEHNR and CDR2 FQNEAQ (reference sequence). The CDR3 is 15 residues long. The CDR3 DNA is TGTGCCAGCAGCTTAGCAGGGACAGGGATATGGGAGCAGTACTTC. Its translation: CASSLAGTGIWEQYF.

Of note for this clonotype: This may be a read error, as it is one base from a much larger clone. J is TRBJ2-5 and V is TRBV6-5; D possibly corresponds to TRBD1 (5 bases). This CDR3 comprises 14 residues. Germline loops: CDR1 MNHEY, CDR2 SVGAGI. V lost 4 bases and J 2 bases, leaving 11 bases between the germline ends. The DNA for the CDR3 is TGTGCCAGCAGTTTCAGGGCTTCGCAAGAGACCCAGTACTTC. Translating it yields CASSFRASQETQYF.

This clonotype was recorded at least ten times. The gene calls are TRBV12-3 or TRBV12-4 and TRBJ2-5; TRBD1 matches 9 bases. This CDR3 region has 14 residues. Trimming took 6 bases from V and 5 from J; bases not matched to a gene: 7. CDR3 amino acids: CASSRTGTGETQYF. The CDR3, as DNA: TGTGCCAGCAGCCGCACCGGGACAGGGGAGACCCAGTACTTC.

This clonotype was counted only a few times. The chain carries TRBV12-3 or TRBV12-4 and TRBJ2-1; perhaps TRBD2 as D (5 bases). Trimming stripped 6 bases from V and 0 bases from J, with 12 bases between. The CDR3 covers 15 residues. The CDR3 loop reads CASSQTSGSYNEQFF. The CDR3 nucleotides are TGTGCCAGCAGCCAGACGAGCGGCTCCTACAATGAGCAGTTCTTC.

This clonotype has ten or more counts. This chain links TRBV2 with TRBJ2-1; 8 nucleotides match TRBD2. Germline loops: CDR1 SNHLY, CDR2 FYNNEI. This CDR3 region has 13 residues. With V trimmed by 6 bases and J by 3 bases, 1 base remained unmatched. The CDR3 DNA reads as TGTGCCAGCAGCAGCGGGAGCTACAATGAGCAGTTCTTC. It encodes CASSSGSYNEQFF.

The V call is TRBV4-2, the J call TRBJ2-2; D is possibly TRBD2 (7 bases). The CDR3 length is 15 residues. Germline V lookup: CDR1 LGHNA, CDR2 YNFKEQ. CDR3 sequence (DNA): TGTGCAGGGGGTAGCGGGCCCCCGGACACCGGGGAGCTGTTTTTT. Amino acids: CAGGSGPPDTGELFF.

This chain's CDR3 is CASTTAGGRELFF. The CDR3 bases are TGTGCCAGTACCACCGCAGGGGGCCGGGAGCTGTTTTTT. The rearrangement joins TRBV19 to TRBJ2-2, with TRBD1 matching over 8 bases. This CDR3 has 13 residues. The V segment lost 7 bases and the J segment 9 bases; nucleotides outside the gene matches: 7. Looked up from germline, CDR1 is LNHDA and CDR2 is SQIVND (reference sequence).

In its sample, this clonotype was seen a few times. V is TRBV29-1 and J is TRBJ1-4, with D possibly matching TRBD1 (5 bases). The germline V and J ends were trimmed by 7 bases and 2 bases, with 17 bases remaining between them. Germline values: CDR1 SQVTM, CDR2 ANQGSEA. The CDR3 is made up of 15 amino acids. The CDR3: CSAADGDQTNEKLFF. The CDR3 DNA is TGCAGCGCCGCGGATGGGGACCAGACTAATGAAAAACTGTTTTTT.

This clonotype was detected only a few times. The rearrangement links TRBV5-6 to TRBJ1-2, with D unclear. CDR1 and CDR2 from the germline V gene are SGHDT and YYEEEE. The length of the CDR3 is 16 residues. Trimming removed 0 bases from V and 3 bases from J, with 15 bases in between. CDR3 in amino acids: CASSLASMYSDYGYTF. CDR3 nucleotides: TGTGCCAGCAGCTTGGCCTCGATGTACAGTGACTATGGCTACACCTTC.

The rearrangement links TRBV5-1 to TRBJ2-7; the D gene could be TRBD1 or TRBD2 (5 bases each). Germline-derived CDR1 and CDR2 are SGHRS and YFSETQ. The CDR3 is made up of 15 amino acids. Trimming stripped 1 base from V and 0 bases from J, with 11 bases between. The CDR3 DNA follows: TGCGCCAGCAGCTTGACCGGGGCCGCCTCCTACGAGCAGTACTTC. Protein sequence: CASSLTGAASYEQYF. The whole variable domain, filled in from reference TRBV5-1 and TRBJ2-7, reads KAGVTQTPRYLIKTRGQQVTLSCSPISGHRSVSWYQQTPGQGLQFLFEYFSETQRNKGNFPGRFSGRQFSNSRSEMNVSTLELGDSALYLCASSLTGAASYEQYFGPGTRLTVT.

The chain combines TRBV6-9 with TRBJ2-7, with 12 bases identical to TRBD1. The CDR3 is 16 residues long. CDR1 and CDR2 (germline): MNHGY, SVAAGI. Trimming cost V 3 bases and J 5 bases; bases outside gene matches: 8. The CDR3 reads CASSYTPGQGAHEQYF. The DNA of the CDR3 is TGTGCCAGCAGTTACACACCGGGACAGGGGGCCCACGAGCAGTACTTC.

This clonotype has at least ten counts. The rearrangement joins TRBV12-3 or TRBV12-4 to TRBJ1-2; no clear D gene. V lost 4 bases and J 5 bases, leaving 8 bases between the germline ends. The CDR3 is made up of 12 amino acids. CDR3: CASSSNWYGYTF. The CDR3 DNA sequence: TGTGCCAGCAGTTCGAATTGGTATGGCTACACCTTC.

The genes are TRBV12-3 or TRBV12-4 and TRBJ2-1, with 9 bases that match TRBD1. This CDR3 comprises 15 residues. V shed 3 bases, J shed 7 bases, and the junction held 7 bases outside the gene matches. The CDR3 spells CASSFAGQGGNEQFF. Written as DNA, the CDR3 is TGTGCCAGCAGTTTCGCGGGACAGGGAGGGAATGAGCAGTTCTTC.

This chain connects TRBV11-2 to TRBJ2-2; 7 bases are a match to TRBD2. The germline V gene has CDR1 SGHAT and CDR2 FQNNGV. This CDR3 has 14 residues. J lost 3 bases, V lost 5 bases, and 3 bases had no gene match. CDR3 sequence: CASSRGGYTGELFF. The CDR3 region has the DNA TGTGCCAGCAGCCGCGGGGGTTACACCGGGGAGCTGTTTTTT. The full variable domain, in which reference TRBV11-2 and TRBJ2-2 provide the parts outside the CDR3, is EAGVAQSPRYKIIEKRQSVAFWCNPISGHATLYWYQQILGQGPKLLIQFQNNGVVDDSQLPKDRFSAERLKGVDSTLKIQPAKLEDSAVYLCASSRGGYTGELFFGEGSRLTVL.

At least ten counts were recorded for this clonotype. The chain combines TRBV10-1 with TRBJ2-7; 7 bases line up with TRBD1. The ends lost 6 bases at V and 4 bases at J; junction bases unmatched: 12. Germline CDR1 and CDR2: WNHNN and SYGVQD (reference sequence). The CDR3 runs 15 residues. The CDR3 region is CASSVTGTAIYEQYF. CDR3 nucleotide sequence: TGCGCCAGCAGCGTAACGGGGACAGCCATTTACGAGCAGTACTTC.

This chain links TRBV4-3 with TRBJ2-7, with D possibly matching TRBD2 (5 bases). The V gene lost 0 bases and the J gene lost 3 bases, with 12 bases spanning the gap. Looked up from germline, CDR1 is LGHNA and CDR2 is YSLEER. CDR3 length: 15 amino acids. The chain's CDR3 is CASSQDTGSYYEQYF. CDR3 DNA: TGCGCCAGCAGCCAAGATACGGGATCCTACTACGAGCAGTACTTC.

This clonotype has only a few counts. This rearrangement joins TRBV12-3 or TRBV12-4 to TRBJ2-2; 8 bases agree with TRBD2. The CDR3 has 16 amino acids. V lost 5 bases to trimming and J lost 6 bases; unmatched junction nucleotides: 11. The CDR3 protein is CASSVSADGRAGELFF. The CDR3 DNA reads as TGTGCCAGCAGTGTGTCCGCAGACGGGAGGGCCGGGGAGCTGTTTTTT.

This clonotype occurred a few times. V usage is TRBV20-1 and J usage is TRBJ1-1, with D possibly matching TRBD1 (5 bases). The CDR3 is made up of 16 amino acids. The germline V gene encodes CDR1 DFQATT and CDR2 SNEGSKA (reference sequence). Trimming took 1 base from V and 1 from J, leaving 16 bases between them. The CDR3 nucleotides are TGCAGTGCTAGAGCGCCGGGACCAGAAAAGAACACTGAAGCTTTCTTT. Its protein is CSARAPGPEKNTEAFF.

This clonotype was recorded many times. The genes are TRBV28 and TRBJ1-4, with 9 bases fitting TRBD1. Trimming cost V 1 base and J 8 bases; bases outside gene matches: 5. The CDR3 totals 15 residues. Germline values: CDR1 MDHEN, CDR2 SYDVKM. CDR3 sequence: CASSLFGTGTEKLFF. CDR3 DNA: TGTGCCAGCAGTTTATTTGGGACAGGGACGGAAAAACTGTTTTTT. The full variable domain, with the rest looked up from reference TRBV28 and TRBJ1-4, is DVKVTQSSRYLVKRTGEKVFLECVQDMDHENMFWYRQDPGLGLRLIYFSYDVKMKEKGDIPEGYSVSREKKERFSLILESASTNQTSMYLCASSLFGTGTEKLFFGSGTQLSVL.

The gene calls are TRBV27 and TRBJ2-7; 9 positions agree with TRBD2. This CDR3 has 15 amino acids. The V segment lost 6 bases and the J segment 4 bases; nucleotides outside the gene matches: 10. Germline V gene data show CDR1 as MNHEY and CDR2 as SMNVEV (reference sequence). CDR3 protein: CASRRGLAGIYEQYF. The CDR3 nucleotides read TGTGCCAGCAGGCGGGGGCTAGCGGGAATATACGAGCAGTACTTC.

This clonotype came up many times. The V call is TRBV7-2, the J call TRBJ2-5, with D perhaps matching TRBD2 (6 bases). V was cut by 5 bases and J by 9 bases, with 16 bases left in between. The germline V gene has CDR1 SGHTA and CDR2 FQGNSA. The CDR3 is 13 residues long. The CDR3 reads CASSTVGRRAQYF. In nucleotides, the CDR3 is TGTGCCAGCAGCACCGTGGGAAGGAGGGCCCAGTACTTC.

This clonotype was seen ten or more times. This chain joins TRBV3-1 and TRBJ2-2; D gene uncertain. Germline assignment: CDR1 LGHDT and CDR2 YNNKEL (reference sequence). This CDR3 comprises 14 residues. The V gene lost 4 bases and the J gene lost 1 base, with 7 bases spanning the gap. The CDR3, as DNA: TGTGCCAGCAGCCCTCCGTGGAACACCGGGGAGCTGTTTTTT. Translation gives CASSPPWNTGELFF.

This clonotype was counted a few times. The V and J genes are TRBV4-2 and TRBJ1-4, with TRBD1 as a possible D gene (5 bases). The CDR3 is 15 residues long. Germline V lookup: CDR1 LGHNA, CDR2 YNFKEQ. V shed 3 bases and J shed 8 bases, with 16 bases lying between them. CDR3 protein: CASSQLGGGGEKLFF. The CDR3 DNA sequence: TGTGCCAGCAGCCAGTTGGGGGGGGGAGGGGAAAAACTGTTTTTT.

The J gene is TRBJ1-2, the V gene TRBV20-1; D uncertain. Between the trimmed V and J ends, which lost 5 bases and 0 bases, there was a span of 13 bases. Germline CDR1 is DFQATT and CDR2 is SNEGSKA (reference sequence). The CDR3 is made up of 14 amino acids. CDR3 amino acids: CSAEWVGTNYGYTF. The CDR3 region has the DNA TGCAGTGCTGAGTGGGTAGGGACTAACTATGGCTACACCTTC.

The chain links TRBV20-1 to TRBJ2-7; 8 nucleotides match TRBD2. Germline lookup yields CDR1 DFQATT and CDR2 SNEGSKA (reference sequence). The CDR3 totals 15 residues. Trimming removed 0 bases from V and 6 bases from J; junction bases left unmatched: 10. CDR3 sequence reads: CSARDPAGGPLEQYF. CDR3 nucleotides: TGCAGTGCTAGAGATCCCGCGGGAGGCCCTCTCGAGCAGTACTTC.

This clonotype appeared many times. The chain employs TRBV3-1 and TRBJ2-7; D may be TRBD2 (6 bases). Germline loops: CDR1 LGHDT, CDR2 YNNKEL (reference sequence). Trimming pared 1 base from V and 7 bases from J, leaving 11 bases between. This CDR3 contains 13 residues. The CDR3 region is CASSQVAGSEQYF. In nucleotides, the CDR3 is TGTGCCAGCAGCCAAGTCGCGGGGTCGGAGCAGTACTTC.